This T cell receptor beta chain came from a study of post-analysis software for immune sequencing data. The study's findings and limits: In patients, five or six TRBV segments were more frequent than in controls, with TRBV5-6, TRBV5-1 and TRBV20-1 among them. Normalized Chao1 diversity was significantly reduced in patients versus controls. Strong co-clustering by F measure was evident for samples that had been prepared in the same batch.

This clonotype occurred a few times. Its antigen remains unidentified. Trimming took off 2 bases at V and 0 bases at J, with 12 bases between the two ends. Germline V gene data show CDR1 as SGHRS and CDR2 as YFSETQ. The CDR3 loop spans 15 amino acids. Unique molecular identifiers featured in each of the TCR beta cDNA libraries. Each CDR3 protein gets one entry after TCRdb re-called the PCR reads with MiXCR. The sample records some 690,000 distinct CDR3 sequences, around 60% being singletons. This receptor was identified in a girl aged 2-10 years with multiple sclerosis. Sample: blood. The rearrangement uses TRBV5-1 and TRBJ2-7; possible D gene TRBD1, 6 bases. CDR3 region: CASSFWDTYSYEQYF. CDR3 DNA sequence: TGCGCCAGCAGCTTTTGGGACACCTACTCCTACGAGCAGTACTTC.